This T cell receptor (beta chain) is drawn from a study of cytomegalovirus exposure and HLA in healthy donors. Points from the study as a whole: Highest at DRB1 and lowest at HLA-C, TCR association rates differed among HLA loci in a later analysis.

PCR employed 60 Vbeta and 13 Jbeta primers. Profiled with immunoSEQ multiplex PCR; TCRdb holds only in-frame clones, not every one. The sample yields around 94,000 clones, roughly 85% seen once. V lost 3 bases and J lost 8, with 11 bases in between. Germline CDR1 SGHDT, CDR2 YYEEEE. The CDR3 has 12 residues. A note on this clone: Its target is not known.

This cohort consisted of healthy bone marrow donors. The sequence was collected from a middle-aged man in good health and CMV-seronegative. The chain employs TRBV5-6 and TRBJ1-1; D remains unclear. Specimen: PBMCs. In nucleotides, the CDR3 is TGTGCCAGCAGCTCACCGGGATTCGAAGCTTTCTTT. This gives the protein CASSSPGFEAFF.